This entry lists 2 T cell receptor beta chains sequenced from one sample in a study of Tregs in tolerant kidney transplant recipients. Here immunoSEQ multiplex PCR was the method, and the copy in TCRdb shows in-frame clones only, minus some. The sample has fewer than 65,000 clones, approximately 85% seen once. The sequencing used Tregs from blood, collected before the transplant. The source of these receptors is a human donor who received a combined kidney and bone marrow transplant.

The chain uses TRBV11-3 and TRBJ2-3, with D perhaps assigned TRBD1 or TRBD2 (6 bases each). CDR3 length: 15 residues. The V end was cut by 5 bases, the J end by 3 bases, with 15 bases between. Germline assignment: CDR1 SGHNT and CDR2 YENEEA. Here the CDR3 reads CASSLQGGRTDTQYF. DNA of the CDR3: TGTGCCAGCAGCCTCCAAGGGGGGCGGACAGATACGCAGTATTTT.

The genes are TRBV7-8 and TRBJ1-6, with D possibly being TRBD1 (6 bases). Trimming shortened V by 2 bases and J by 5 bases, and 13 bases separated the two germline ends. The CDR3 spans 16 residues. The germline gives CDR1 SGHVS, CDR2 FQNEAQ. The CDR3 here is CASSLRYRADNSPLHF. The CDR3 DNA is TGTGCCAGCAGCTTACGATACAGGGCCGATAATTCACCCCTCCACTTT.